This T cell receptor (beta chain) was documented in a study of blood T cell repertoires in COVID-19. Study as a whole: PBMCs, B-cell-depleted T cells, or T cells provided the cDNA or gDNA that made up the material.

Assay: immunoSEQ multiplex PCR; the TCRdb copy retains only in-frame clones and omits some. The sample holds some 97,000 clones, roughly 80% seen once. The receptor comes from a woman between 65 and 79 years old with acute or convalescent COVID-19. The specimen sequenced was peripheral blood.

In DNA form, the CDR3 reads TGTGCCAGCAGCCACACCGGGACAGGGGGCACAGATACGCAGTATTTT. Translation: CASSHTGTGGTDTQYF. The chain is built from TRBV6-2 or TRBV6-3 and TRBJ2-3, with 10 positions matching TRBD1. The CDR3 sequence is 16 residues long. Germline CDR1 and CDR2: MNHEY and SVGEGT. Trimming removed 6 bases from V and 1 base from J; junction bases left unmatched: 7.